The following is a T cell receptor (beta chain) sequence with its context. V was pared by 6 bases and J by 7 bases, with 13 bases between. Looked up from germline, CDR1 is MNHEY and CDR2 is SVGAGI. CDR3 length: 12 residues. The data derive from a study of blood T cell repertoires in COVID-19. Clones were sequenced by immunoSEQ multiplex PCR, and TCRdb holds only the in-frame ones, with some missing. The sample lists around 180,000 clones, roughly 80% occurring once. V and J are TRBV6-5 and TRBJ2-7; D call uncertain. The sequence was collected from a woman aged 30 to 39 with acute or convalescent COVID-19. Sequenced: peripheral blood. The CDR3 sequence is CASRTSGEEQYF. As DNA, the CDR3 is TGTGCCAGCAGAACCTCCGGAGAGGAGCAGTACTTC.